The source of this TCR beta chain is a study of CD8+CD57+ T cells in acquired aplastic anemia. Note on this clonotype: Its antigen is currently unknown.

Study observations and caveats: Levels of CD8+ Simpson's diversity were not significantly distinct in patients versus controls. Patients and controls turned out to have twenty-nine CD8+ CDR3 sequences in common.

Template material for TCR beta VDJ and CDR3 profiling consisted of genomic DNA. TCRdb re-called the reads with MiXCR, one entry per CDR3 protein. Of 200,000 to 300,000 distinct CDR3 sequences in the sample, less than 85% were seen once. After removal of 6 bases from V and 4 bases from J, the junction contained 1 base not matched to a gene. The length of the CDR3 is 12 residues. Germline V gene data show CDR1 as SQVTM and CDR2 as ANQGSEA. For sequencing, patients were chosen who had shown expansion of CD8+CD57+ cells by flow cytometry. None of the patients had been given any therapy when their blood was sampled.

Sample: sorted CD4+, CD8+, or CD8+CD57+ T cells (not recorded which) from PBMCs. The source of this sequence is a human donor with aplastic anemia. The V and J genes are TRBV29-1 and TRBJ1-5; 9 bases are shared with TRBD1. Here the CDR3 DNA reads TGCAGCGTCGGGACAGGGAATCAGCCCCAGCATTTT. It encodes CSVGTGNQPQHF.